One sample yielded the 18 T cell receptor beta chains listed below, sequenced in a study of cytomegalovirus exposure and HLA in healthy donors. The study ran its PCR with 60 Vbeta and 13 Jbeta primers. Sequenced by immunoSEQ multiplex PCR; TCRdb stores in-frame clones only, minus some. The sample holds fewer than 100,000 clones; roughly four fifths are singletons and the top ten take approximately 8%. The specimen was PBMCs. These receptor sequences come from a female donor in good health and CMV-seronegative.

V and J are TRBV2 and TRBJ1-2; no definite D call. The CDR3 is 14 residues long. Germline values: CDR1 SNHLY, CDR2 FYNNEI. V lost 5 bases, J lost 4 bases, and 14 bases lay in between. The CDR3 protein is CASSPMTELYGYTF. CDR3 nucleotide sequence: TGTGCCAGCAGTCCCATGACTGAACTCTATGGCTACACCTTC.

The chain couples TRBV6-6 to TRBJ2-3; D possibly corresponds to TRBD2 (6 bases). Trimming took 4 bases from V and 0 from J, leaving 11 bases between them. CDR1 is MNHNY and CDR2 is SVGAGI in the germline V gene (reference sequence). The CDR3 contains 15 residues. CDR3 sequence (DNA): TGTGCCAGCAGTTCTCCGGGGGAGAGCACAGATACGCAGTATTTT. Its protein is CASSSPGESTDTQYF.

This chain uses TRBV6-5 with TRBJ2-7; perhaps TRBD1 as D (6 bases). CDR3 length equals 14 residues. CDR1 is MNHEY, CDR2 SVGAGI, per germline. Between the trimmed V and J ends, which lost 4 bases and 8 bases, there was a span of 18 bases. For the CDR3, the DNA is TGTGCCAGCAGTTCTGGGGACATACGTGGTAAGCAGTACTTC. Translating gives CASSSGDIRGKQYF.

J is TRBJ2-3 and V is TRBV15; D is unclear. Germline V gene sequence: CDR1 LNHNV, CDR2 YYDKDF (reference sequence). Between the trimmed V and J ends, which lost 0 bases and 1 base, there was a span of 8 bases. The CDR3 contains 15 residues. The CDR3 protein is CATSRDVRGTDTQYF. The CDR3 DNA reads as TGTGCCACCAGCAGAGATGTTCGGGGCACAGATACGCAGTATTTT.

In the case of this clone: The identical CDR3 is also encoded by other nucleotide sequences in the sample. The chain links TRBV7-3 to TRBJ1-1, with a possible D match to TRBD1 (5 bases). The CDR3 has 14 residues. CDR1 is SGHTA, CDR2 FQGTGA, per germline. Trimming removed 0 bases at V and 2 bases at J, with 7 bases between. The CDR3 DNA reads TGTGCCAGCAGCTTAACGGGGGGAAACACTGAAGCTTTCTTT. Encoded protein: CASSLTGGNTEAFF.

The gene calls are TRBV5-8 and TRBJ1-2; TRBD1 aligns across 9 bases. This CDR3 is built from 14 residues. Trimming at V came to 4 bases and at J to 2 bases, leaving 3 bases not matched to a gene. CDR1 SGHTS and CDR2 YDEGEE come from the germline V gene. CDR3 nucleotide sequence: TGTGCCAGCAGCCTGGGACAGGGAAACTATGGCTACACCTTC. Residues: CASSLGQGNYGYTF. Full variable domain (outside the CDR3, taken from reference TRBV5-8 and TRBJ1-2): EAGVTQSPTHLIKTRGQQATLRCSPISGHTSVYWYQQALGLGLQFLLWYDEGEERNRGNFPPRFSGRQFPNYSSELNVNALELEDSALYLCASSLGQGNYGYTFGSGTRLTVV.

This chain connects TRBV7-9 to TRBJ2-2, with D maybe TRBD2 (5 bases). Trimming removed 2 bases from V and 4 bases from J, with 11 bases in between. CDR3 length equals 15 residues. Germline V gene sequence: CDR1 SEHNR, CDR2 FQNEAQ (reference sequence). This CDR3 reads CASSLRGSLTGELFF. Here the CDR3 DNA reads TGTGCCAGCAGCTTACGCGGGTCCCTCACCGGGGAGCTGTTTTTT.

Only a few counts were recorded for this clone. The chain joins TRBV5-6 to TRBJ2-7, with D perhaps matching TRBD1 (6 bases). Trimming cost V 3 bases and J 1 base, with 11 bases left between them. This CDR3 spans 14 amino acids. The germline V gene has CDR1 SGHDT and CDR2 YYEEEE. The CDR3 DNA reads as TGTGCCAGCAGCTCCACCGACAGGTCCTACGAGCAGTACTTC. Translating it yields CASSSTDRSYEQYF.

This rearrangement joins TRBV7-8 to TRBJ2-2, with 8 positions matching TRBD1. Germline values: CDR1 SGHVS, CDR2 FQNEAQ. The CDR3 is 15 residues long. J gave up 6 bases and V 4 bases, and 7 bases lay outside the gene matches. The CDR3 loop reads CASSSSGQGPGELFF. CDR3 DNA sequence: TGTGCCAGCAGCTCCTCCGGACAGGGCCCCGGGGAGCTGTTTTTT. The full variable domain, rest sourced from reference TRBV7-8 and TRBJ2-2, is GAGVSQSPRYKVAKRGQDVALRCDPISGHVSLFWYQQALGQGPEFLTYFQNEAQLDKSGLPSDRFFAERPEGSVSTLKIQRTQQEDSAVYLCASSSSGQGPGELFFGEGSRLTVL.

This clone has just one count. This chain links TRBV6-1 with TRBJ2-2; TRBD2 aligns across 9 bases. This CDR3 has 19 residues. V lost 4 bases to trimming and J lost 0 bases; unmatched junction nucleotides: 12. Germline CDR1 is MNHNS and CDR2 is SASEGT. CDR3 loop: CASSAESGRPTANTGELFF. Here the CDR3 DNA reads TGTGCCAGCAGTGCAGAAAGCGGGAGGCCTACCGCGAACACCGGGGAGCTGTTTTTT.

The chain uses TRBV30 and TRBJ2-7; TRBD2 is a possible D gene (5 bases). The CDR3 loop spans 12 amino acids. CDR1 is GTSNPN and CDR2 is SVGIG in the germline V gene (reference sequence). V lost 3 bases, J lost 4 bases, and 10 bases lay in between. CDR3 nucleotide sequence: TGTGCCTGGAGGAACGGAGGATACGAGCAGTACTTC. Amino acid sequence: CAWRNGGYEQYF.

The chain joins TRBV28 to TRBJ2-5; 7 nucleotides line up with TRBD1. The assigned J gene may be wrong: the sequence end matches TRBJ2-7 better. From germline, CDR1 is MDHEN and CDR2 SYDVKM. This CDR3 has 14 amino acids. The CDR3 sequence is CASTPDRVTYEQYF. The DNA for the CDR3 is TGTGCCAGCACCCCCGACAGGGTTACCTACGAGCAGTACTTC.

J is TRBJ2-3 and V is TRBV7-6, with 14 bases lining up with TRBD2. The J segment lost 7 bases and the V segment lost 5 bases, leaving 5 bases of the junction unmatched. The CDR3 contains 15 residues. Germline V CDR1 and CDR2: SGHVS, FNYEAQ. DNA of the CDR3: TGTGCCAGCAGCGACGGGACTAGCGGGAGAAATACGCAGTATTTT. This encodes CASSDGTSGRNTQYF.

Written as DNA, the CDR3 is TGTGCCAGTATTGGGAGGGGGAGCACTGAAGCTTTCTTT. It codes for CASIGRGSTEAFF. The chain joins TRBV19 to TRBJ1-1, with a possible D match to TRBD1 (6 bases). The CDR3 totals 13 residues. Between the trimmed V and J ends, which lost 7 bases and 4 bases, there was a span of 13 bases. The germline CDR1 and CDR2 sequences are LNHDA and SQIVND (reference sequence).

The V gene is TRBV7-2, the J gene TRBJ1-2; no definite D call. Germline-derived CDR1 and CDR2 are SGHTA and FQGNSA. Trimming cost V 1 base and J 4 bases, with 7 bases left between them. CDR3 length equals 13 residues. The CDR3 DNA reads TGTGCCAGCAGCTTAGATACAGCCTATGGCTACACCTTC. The encoded protein is CASSLDTAYGYTF.

This clone was seen a handful of times. The chain uses TRBV7-3 and TRBJ2-1; maybe TRBD2 (5 bases). The V end lost 2 bases, the J end lost 7 bases, and 9 bases lay between the germline ends. The CDR3 consists of 13 residues. The germline V gene has CDR1 SGHTA and CDR2 FQGTGA. The CDR3 is CASSLRTENEQFF. As DNA, the CDR3 is TGTGCCAGCAGCTTACGGACTGAGAATGAGCAGTTCTTC. The variable domain in full, with the rest retrieved from reference TRBV7-3 and TRBJ2-1, is GAGVSQTPSNKVTEKGKYVELRCDPISGHTALYWYRQSLGQGPEFLIYFQGTGAADDSGLPNDRFFAVRPEGSVSTLKIQRTERGDSAVYLCASSLRTENEQFFGPGTRLTVL.

CDR3 protein: CASSFPPGASYNEQFF. The CDR3 bases are TGTGCCAGCAGTTTCCCCCCGGGAGCAAGCTACAATGAGCAGTTCTTC. The V and J genes are TRBV28 and TRBJ2-1; D is possibly TRBD2 (6 bases). Trimming took off 3 bases at V and 3 bases at J, with 15 bases between the two ends. CDR3 length: 16 residues. CDR1 is MDHEN and CDR2 is SYDVKM in the germline V gene.

The chain carries TRBV2 and TRBJ1-5, with 9 nucleotides matching TRBD1. There are 14 residues in the CDR3. Germline V gene lookup returns CDR1 SNHLY and CDR2 FYNNEI. V lost 6 bases to trimming and J lost 4 bases; unmatched junction nucleotides: 4. The CDR3 sequence: CASRGDRENQPQHF. For the CDR3, the DNA is TGTGCCAGCAGAGGGGACAGGGAGAATCAGCCCCAGCATTTT.